A single sample gave rise to the 29 T cell receptor beta chains below, sequenced in a study of T cells expressing NK-cell markers. Using the 5' RACE reads, TCRdb records one entry per CDR3 protein without DNA. Found here are 200,000 to 300,000 distinct CDR3 sequences; the top ten clones hold around 0.37%. Material: blood T cells: a sorted CD56 or NKG2C T cell subset, CD4+ or CD8+ T cells, or bulk PBMC T cells (not recorded which). The receptor source for this set is a man aged 18 to 29 in good health.

The chain joins TRBV29-1 to TRBJ2-5. From germline, CDR1 is SQVTM and CDR2 ANQGSEA. This CDR3 is 13 amino acids long. CDR3 residues: CSVGTASQETQYF.

V gene TRBV7-9 combines with J gene TRBJ2-7; TCRdb proposes TRBD1, but this gene call is untestable without DNA. The germline V gene has CDR1 SEHNR and CDR2 FQNEAQ (reference sequence). The CDR3 contains 15 residues. CDR3 region: CASSPVLQGTYEQYF.

This chain links TRBV6-5 with TRBJ2-1; there is no DNA to check the TCRdb D call of TRBD1. CDR1 and CDR2 from the germline V gene are MNHEY and SVGAGI. This CDR3 region has 18 residues. CDR3 amino acids: CASSYSRGPGNGYNEQFF.

The chain joins TRBV20-1 to TRBJ2-5; TCRdb picks TRBD1, but there is no DNA to check that call. In germline, CDR1 is DFQATT, CDR2 SNEGSKA (reference sequence). The CDR3 covers 13 residues. Here the CDR3 reads CSARLGTQETQYF.

V gene TRBV5-1 combines with J gene TRBJ2-1; the D call from TCRdb, TRBD1, cannot be confirmed without DNA. Germline V CDR1 and CDR2: SGHRS, YFSETQ. The CDR3 runs to 14 residues. The CDR3 loop is CASSLVTGYNEQFF.

V and J are TRBV29-1 and TRBJ1-1. The CDR3 totals 15 residues. Germline values: CDR1 SQVTM, CDR2 ANQGSEA. The CDR3 reads CSVEDLEGRNTEAFF.

The chain combines TRBV20-1 with TRBJ2-7. Germline assignment: CDR1 DFQATT and CDR2 SNEGSKA (reference sequence). CDR3 length: 11 residues. The CDR3 reads CSAGLLGEQYF.

The rearrangement joins TRBV11-1 to TRBJ2-1; the TCRdb call, TRBD2, lacks DNA for checking. This CDR3 contains 19 residues. Germline V gene sequence: CDR1 SGHAT, CDR2 FQDESV (reference sequence). The CDR3 spells CASSAYTTSGRARANEQFF.

V is TRBV15 and J is TRBJ2-7; the D call of TRBD1 rests on TCRdb alone, since no DNA is present to check it. The CDR3 spans 17 residues. The V gene's germline CDR1 is LNHNV and CDR2 YYDKDF (reference sequence). This chain's CDR3 is CATSRDWPGATTYEQYF.

The J gene is TRBJ1-2, the V gene TRBV12-3 or TRBV12-4. CDR3 length: 13 residues. The CDR3 sequence is CASSFGVSYGYTF.

The chain employs TRBV11-2 and TRBJ2-7; lacking DNA, the TRBD2 call made by TCRdb goes unchecked. The length of the CDR3 is 16 residues. The germline gives CDR1 SGHAT, CDR2 FQNNGV. CDR3 residues: CASSLSGTSGSYEQYF.

The rearrangement uses TRBV12-3 or TRBV12-4 and TRBJ1-1; the TCRdb D gene call, TRBD1, has no DNA to confirm it. The CDR3 spans 13 residues. CDR3 amino acids: CASSKGVGTEAFF.

V usage is TRBV6-5 and J usage is TRBJ2-1; TCRdb's assignment of TRBD2 cannot be checked, as there is no DNA. CDR1 and CDR2 (germline): MNHEY, SVGAGI. This CDR3 is built from 16 residues. CDR3 protein: CANSYSAGGTYNEQFF.

The chain links TRBV10-3 to TRBJ2-7; TCRdb selects TRBD1, and the lack of DNA leaves this call unchecked. The CDR3 extends over 14 amino acids. CDR1 and CDR2 (germline): ENHRY, SYGVKD. The CDR3 sequence is CAIRDRGHVYEQYF.

The V gene is TRBV20-1, the J gene TRBJ2-2; checking the TCRdb D call of TRBD1 is not possible without DNA. The CDR3 runs 16 residues. CDR1 DFQATT and CDR2 SNEGSKA come from the germline V gene (reference sequence). The CDR3 sequence: CSARDSQQGRAGELFF.

The rearrangement joins TRBV2 to TRBJ2-1; the TRBD2 assignment by TCRdb is unverifiable without DNA. Germline V gene data show CDR1 as SNHLY and CDR2 as FYNNEI. CDR3 length: 15 residues. CDR3 residues: CASKERTSGGGEQFF.

J is TRBJ2-3 and V is TRBV6-5. This CDR3 comprises 11 residues. From germline, CDR1 is MNHEY and CDR2 SVGAGI. The CDR3 is CASSSADTQYF.

The chain employs TRBV2 and TRBJ2-7; TCRdb indicates TRBD1, and absent DNA this call remains unverified. The CDR3 is 12 residues long. Germline CDR1 SNHLY, CDR2 FYNNEI. The CDR3 sequence is CASSGDRDEQYF.

J is TRBJ2-1 and V is TRBV12-3 or TRBV12-4; TCRdb's D gene call, TRBD1, goes unchecked for lack of DNA. The CDR3 covers 15 residues. Here the CDR3 reads CASSLEQGGYNEQFF.

This sequence joins TRBV24-1 and TRBJ2-2; TCRdb's D call of TRBD2 is untestable without DNA. CDR3 size: 20 residues. Germline assignment: CDR1 KGHDR and CDR2 SFDVKD. The CDR3 region is CATSDRNKILAGVDTGELFF.

The chain couples TRBV28 to TRBJ2-6; no DNA is available, so the TRBD2 call from TCRdb remains unchecked. Per the germline V gene, CDR1 is MDHEN and CDR2 is SYDVKM. The CDR3 has 17 residues. This CDR3 reads CASSPPSSAPGANVLTF.

The chain couples TRBV3-1 to TRBJ2-1; TCRdb gives TRBD1 as the D gene, but with no DNA this cannot be confirmed. CDR1 LGHDT and CDR2 YNNKEL come from the germline V gene (reference sequence). The CDR3 is 15 amino acids. This chain's CDR3 is CASSQHGGQYNEQFF.

V is TRBV6-5 and J is TRBJ2-7; the D call from TCRdb, TRBD1, cannot be confirmed without DNA. The CDR3 length is 15 residues. Per the germline V gene, CDR1 is MNHEY and CDR2 is SVGAGI. The CDR3 loop reads CASSYGGGAVSEQYF.

V usage is TRBV5-1 and J usage is TRBJ2-7; TCRdb's D call, TRBD2, is unchecked because there is no DNA. In germline, CDR1 is SGHRS, CDR2 YFSETQ. The CDR3 loop spans 15 amino acids. CDR3 loop: CASSPGTSGSHEQYF.

The rearrangement uses TRBV29-1 and TRBJ1-1; with no DNA, the TCRdb D assignment of TRBD1 cannot be verified. Germline V lookup: CDR1 SQVTM, CDR2 ANQGSEA. There are 14 residues in the CDR3. The CDR3 reads CSVEGVLGGTEAFF. Full variable domain (remainder filled in from reference TRBV29-1 and TRBJ1-1): SAVISQKPSRDICQRGTSLTIQCQVDSQVTMMFWYRQQPGQSLTLIATANQGSEATYESGFVIDKFPISRPNLTFSTLTVSNMSPEDSSIYLCSVEGVLGGTEAFFGQGTRLTVV.

The chain is built from TRBV7-3 and TRBJ2-2; TCRdb selects TRBD1, and the lack of DNA leaves this call unchecked. The CDR3 spans 18 residues. The germline CDR1 and CDR2 sequences are SGHTA and FQGTGA. The CDR3 protein is CASSPQTQTGRGTGELFF. The variable domain in full, with the rest retrieved from reference TRBV7-3 and TRBJ2-2, is GAGVSQTPSNKVTEKGKYVELRCDPISGHTALYWYRQSLGQGPEFLIYFQGTGAADDSGLPNDRFFAVRPEGSVSTLKIQRTERGDSAVYLCASSPQTQTGRGTGELFFGEGSRLTVL.

This chain uses TRBV29-1 with TRBJ1-2; TCRdb calls TRBD1, which cannot be checked without DNA. Germline CDR1 and CDR2: SQVTM and ANQGSEA. The CDR3 extends over 14 amino acids. CDR3 sequence reads: CSVPQGHGSYGYTF.

J is TRBJ1-5 and V is TRBV20-1; the D call from TCRdb, TRBD1, cannot be confirmed without DNA. CDR3 length: 15 amino acids. The germline V gene has CDR1 DFQATT and CDR2 SNEGSKA (reference sequence). CDR3 region: CSALQGGGSNQPQHF.

This chain links TRBV20-1 with TRBJ2-3; as DNA is missing, the TRBD2 call by TCRdb cannot be tested. The CDR3 is made up of 14 amino acids. Germline CDR1 DFQATT, CDR2 SNEGSKA (reference sequence). The CDR3 protein is CSASGVLETDTQYF.